These T cell receptor beta chains were read from a single sample in a study of blood T cells in healthy people across ages. TCRdb independently ran MiXCR on the 5' RACE reads; one entry per CDR3 protein. The table records about 1.7 million distinct CDR3 sequences, 28% of them present only once. The sample comprised blood. All receptors derive from a woman aged 25-40 years in good health. The CDR3 runs from the conserved cysteine through the conserved F or W. Fields, in order: J gene, D gene, V gene, clone size, CDR3 DNA, CDR3 protein. A D gene is named only where the DNA matches it firmly. Only part of the rows carry a size: once, few, many, or a class if the clone is expanded.

J: TRBJ2-1; D: NA; V: TRBV7-9; size: many; DNA: TGTGCCAGCAGCTTTGAAGGCGGGATGGTCTTAAATGAGCAGTTCTTC; CDR3: CASSFEGGMVLNEQFF
J: TRBJ2-5; D: NA; V: TRBV3-1; size: NA; DNA: TGTGCCAGCAGCCAGGATATTCTTGGGGGGACCCAGTACTTC; CDR3: CASSQDILGGTQYF
J: TRBJ1-4; D: NA; V: TRBV2; size: NA; DNA: TGTGCCAGCAGTCTGGACTCGGGTGAAAAACTGTTTTTT; CDR3: CASSLDSGEKLFF
J: TRBJ2-1; D: TRBD2; V: TRBV6-5; size: NA; DNA: TGTGCCAGCAGTTACTCTCTAGCGGAGGGTTACAATGAGCAGTTCTTC; CDR3: CASSYSLAEGYNEQFF
J: TRBJ2-1; D: NA; V: TRBV27; size: few; DNA: TGTGCCAGCAGTTGGAAAGGTCGGACTTCCTACAATGAGCAGTTCTTC; CDR3: CASSWKGRTSYNEQFF
J: TRBJ2-1; D: NA; V: TRBV11-1; size: NA; DNA: TGTGCCAGCAGCTTAGGGACGCAGGGGATGGAGCAGTTCTTC; CDR3: CASSLGTQGMEQFF
J: TRBJ2-5; D: NA; V: TRBV20-1; size: many; DNA: TGCAGTGCAGTCAAGGGAGTGCAAGAGACCCAGTACTTC; CDR3: CSAVKGVQETQYF
J: TRBJ2-5; D: NA; V: TRBV29-1; size: NA; DNA: TGCAGCGTTCGTCCAGGGTTCGAAAAAGAGACCCAGTACTTC; CDR3: CSVRPGFEKETQYF
J: TRBJ1-6; D: NA; V: TRBV10-2; size: few; DNA: TGCGCCAGCAGTGCTATACAGCGCAATTCACCCCTCCACTTT; CDR3: CASSAIQRNSPLHF
J: TRBJ2-3; D: TRBD2; V: TRBV5-1; size: few; DNA: TGCGCCAGCAGCCACGGGACTAGCGGGTTCACAGATACGCAGTATTTT; CDR3: CASSHGTSGFTDTQYF
J: TRBJ1-2; D: NA; V: TRBV30; size: once; DNA: TGTGCCTGGGCTGATCGGGGCTATGGCTACACCTTC; CDR3: CAWADRGYGYTF
J: TRBJ2-7; D: TRBD1; V: TRBV10-3; size: few; DNA: TGTGCCATCAGTGAGCTACAGGGGCCCTACGAGCAGTACTTC; CDR3: CAISELQGPYEQYF
J: TRBJ2-3; D: TRBD2; V: TRBV6-4; size: NA; DNA: TGTGCCAGCAGTGCGGCTAGCGGGGGCGCAGATACGCAGTATTTT; CDR3: CASSAASGGADTQYF
J: TRBJ1-2; D: NA; V: TRBV6-5; size: few; DNA: TGTGCCAGCAGTGCGACAGGTCACTATGGCTACACCTTC; CDR3: CASSATGHYGYTF
J: TRBJ2-1; D: NA; V: TRBV18; size: NA; DNA: TGTGCCAGCTCACCAGTCGCTGGGTCACGGGGGAATGAGCAGTTCTTC; CDR3: CASSPVAGSRGNEQFF
J: TRBJ2-5; D: NA; V: TRBV18; size: NA; DNA: TGTGCCAGCTCACCACCGTCTGGGGCAGAGACCCAGTACTTC; CDR3: CASSPPSGAETQYF
J: TRBJ1-2; D: TRBD1; V: TRBV28; size: NA; DNA: TGTGCCAGCAGCCAGACATTAAACAGGGGCTATGGCTACACCTTC; CDR3: CASSQTLNRGYGYTF
J: TRBJ2-2; D: TRBD1; V: TRBV20-1; size: few; DNA: TGCAGTGCTAGACCTCCGGGACAGGGCCTCCCTAACACCGGGGAGCTGTTTTTT; CDR3: CSARPPGQGLPNTGELFF
J: TRBJ1-2; D: NA; V: TRBV18; size: NA; DNA: TGTGCCAGCTCAACTATTCAACGCAGGGAATCGGGCTATGGCTACACCTTC; CDR3: CASSTIQRRESGYGYTF
J: TRBJ1-2; D: NA; V: TRBV20-1; size: NA; DNA: TGCAGTGCTAATTCTGTCCGGGGGGGAAGCTATGGCTACACCTTC; CDR3: CSANSVRGGSYGYTF
J: TRBJ2-2; D: NA; V: TRBV10-3; size: NA; DNA: TGTGCCATCAGTGACTATGGGGGGGAGCTGTTTTTT; CDR3: CAISDYGGELFF
J: TRBJ1-1; D: TRBD1; V: TRBV12-3/TRBV12-4; size: NA; DNA: TGTGCCAGCAGCCGGGACAGGAGTCACGCTTTCTTT; CDR3: CASSRDRSHAFF
J: TRBJ2-1; D: NA; V: TRBV2; size: few; DNA: TGTGCCAGCAGGGACCTAGACGGTGATGAGCAGTTCTTC; CDR3: CASRDLDGDEQFF
J: TRBJ1-4; D: NA; V: TRBV7-3; size: few; DNA: TGTGCCAGCCACCCTATTGCGGCGAAGAGGAGGTTTAAACTGTTTTTT; CDR3: CASHPIAAKRRFKLFF
J: TRBJ2-3; D: NA; V: TRBV30; size: NA; DNA: TGTGCCTGGAGTGTAGGGGTCGGGTTCCCCAATCAGCCCCAGTATTTT; CDR3: CAWSVGVGFPNQPQYF
J: TRBJ2-1; D: TRBD2; V: TRBV20-1; size: NA; DNA: TGCAGTGCGGGGGGACTAGCGGTATACAATGAGCAGTTCTTC; CDR3: CSAGGLAVYNEQFF
J: TRBJ1-2; D: NA; V: TRBV5-1; size: NA; DNA: TGCGCCAGCAGCTTGGAAGGGAGCGGTGGCTACACCTTC; CDR3: CASSLEGSGGYTF
J: TRBJ2-1; D: NA; V: TRBV4-1; size: once; DNA: TGCGCCGGCAGCCAGGACAAGACACTGGGAGGTGAGCAGTTCTTC; CDR3: CAGSQDKTLGGEQFF
J: TRBJ1-1; D: NA; V: TRBV12-3/TRBV12-4; size: few; DNA: TGTGCCAGCAGTTTACGGGAAATGAACACTGAAGCTTTCTTT; CDR3: CASSLREMNTEAFF
J: TRBJ2-7; D: NA; V: TRBV20-1; size: few; DNA: TGCAGTGCTAGCTTGACAGGTGGGACCTACGAGCAGTACTTC; CDR3: CSASLTGGTYEQYF
J: TRBJ1-1; D: NA; V: TRBV20-1; size: NA; DNA: TGCAGTGCCCGACACGGGGAGGATGAAGCTTTCTTT; CDR3: CSARHGEDEAFF
J: TRBJ2-1; D: TRBD2; V: TRBV7-9; size: NA; DNA: TGTGCCAGCAGCTTAGAGGGAGGGAAGTACAATGAGCAGTTCTTC; CDR3: CASSLEGGKYNEQFF
J: TRBJ2-4; D: NA; V: TRBV18; size: NA; DNA: TGTGCCAGCTCACCACCGGGGGGGCTGGTCCACATTCAGTACTTC; CDR3: CASSPPGGLVHIQYF
J: TRBJ2-3; D: NA; V: TRBV29-1; size: many; DNA: TGCAGCGTTGACCACGGGGAAAGCACAGATACGCAGTATTTT; CDR3: CSVDHGESTDTQYF
J: TRBJ2-7; D: NA; V: TRBV20-1; size: once; DNA: TGCAGTGCTAGTCCCCGCGGGATTATCTACGAGCAGTACTTC; CDR3: CSASPRGIIYEQYF
J: TRBJ2-7; D: NA; V: TRBV28; size: NA; DNA: TGCACCAGCAGTTTCTCCTACGAGCAGTACTTC; CDR3: CTSSFSYEQYF
J: TRBJ1-1; D: TRBD1; V: TRBV12-3/TRBV12-4; size: few; DNA: TGTGCCAGCAGTTCCGGACAGGAGGGGACTGAAGCTTTCTTT; CDR3: CASSSGQEGTEAFF
J: TRBJ1-2; D: NA; V: TRBV6-6; size: NA; DNA: TGTGCCAGCAGTTACGGCGAGAGTGGCTACACCTTC; CDR3: CASSYGESGYTF
J: TRBJ2-7; D: NA; V: TRBV11-2; size: NA; DNA: TGTGCCAACAGAGCGGACCTCCACGAGCAGTACTTC; CDR3: CANRADLHEQYF
J: TRBJ2-7; D: TRBD2; V: TRBV20-1; size: NA; DNA: TGCAGTGCCACGAAGCCCCTAGCGGGGGTAAGGGAGCAGTACTTC; CDR3: CSATKPLAGVREQYF
J: TRBJ2-7; D: TRBD1; V: TRBV11-2; size: many; DNA: TGCGCCAGCTCCTTGATCGGGACAGCCTACGAGCAGTACTTC; CDR3: CASSLIGTAYEQYF
J: TRBJ2-1; D: TRBD2; V: TRBV7-9; size: NA; DNA: TGTGCCAGCAGCCCACCCGGGCTAGCGGGCGGAAACAATGAGCAGTTCTTC; CDR3: CASSPPGLAGGNNEQFF